Each of the 5 T cell receptor beta chains below was sequenced from the same sample in a study of control samples from healthy donors and cancer patients. Profiled with immunoSEQ multiplex PCR; TCRdb holds only in-frame clones, not every one. The sample has 95,000 to 150,000 clones, roughly 90% seen once. Sequences were obtained from blood. These receptors were collected from a young man in good health.

The chain uses TRBV19 and TRBJ1-5, with a weak D call TRBD1 (5 bases). The CDR3 extends over 14 amino acids. Germline CDR1 reads LNHDA; CDR2 reads SQIVND (reference sequence). V was shortened by 5 bases and J by 4 bases, with 12 bases between the two germline ends. CDR3 in amino acids: CASSLRWGNQPQHF. CDR3 in DNA: TGTGCCAGTAGTCTCCGGTGGGGGAATCAGCCCCAGCATTTT.

The gene calls are TRBV4-3 and TRBJ2-7; D perhaps matches TRBD1 (6 bases). The CDR3 contains 13 residues. CDR1 LGHNA and CDR2 YSLEER come from the germline V gene. Between the trimmed V and J ends, which lost 0 bases and 4 bases, there was a span of 7 bases. CDR3 amino acids: CASSQEGGYEQYF. CDR3 sequence (DNA): TGCGCCAGCAGCCAAGAAGGGGGATACGAGCAGTACTTC.

This clone was observed a handful of times. V usage is TRBV9 and J usage is TRBJ1-3; D might be TRBD1 (5 bases). The V and J ends lost 1 base and 2 bases respectively, with 13 bases between them. The CDR3 runs 16 residues. Germline V gives CDR1 SGDLS, CDR2 YYNGEE. CDR3 sequence: CASSVSGDRAGNTIYF. The CDR3 DNA reads as TGTGCCAGCAGCGTATCTGGGGACCGCGCTGGAAACACCATATATTTT.

The genes are TRBV11-2 and TRBJ1-1; TRBD1 aligns across 11 bases. The CDR3 loop spans 15 amino acids. Germline trimming cut 5 bases from V and 4 bases from J; bases unmatched to any gene: 6. CDR1 and CDR2 from the germline V gene are SGHAT and FQNNGV. The CDR3 bases are TGTGCCAGCAGCCCTACGGGGACAGGGGGCACTGAAGCTTTCTTT. It is translated as CASSPTGTGGTEAFF.

V and J are TRBV11-2 and TRBJ2-4, with 7 bases lining up with TRBD2. This CDR3 contains 14 residues. After removal of 1 base from V and 8 bases from J, the junction contained 5 bases not matched to a gene. Germline CDR1 is SGHAT and CDR2 is FQNNGV. The CDR3 nucleotides read TGTGCCAGCAGCTTAGCCCCAGGGAGGGACATTCAGTACTTC. This encodes CASSLAPGRDIQYF.